Below are 30 T cell receptor beta chains sequenced from a single sample in a study of blood T cells in healthy people across ages. With a J-beta primer mix and a sample-barcoded 5' primer, a second PCR ran about 6 to 11 cycles. MiXCR, run by TCRdb on the 5' RACE reads, gives a single entry per CDR3 protein. In the table there are more than 700,000 distinct CDR3 sequences, about 55% of which are singletons. The source material was blood. The receptors shown here come from an elderly man in good health.

This clonotype has a handful of counts. The CDR3 DNA follows: TGTGCCAGCAGCTCTAGAAGGGTAGCGGGGGTCTCTGGGGCCAACGTCCTGACTTTC. Translation: CASSSRRVAGVSGANVLTF. The chain carries TRBV11-2 and TRBJ2-6; 9 bases fit TRBD2. The ends lost 4 bases at V and 0 bases at J; junction bases unmatched: 10. CDR1 and CDR2 (germline): SGHAT, FQNNGV. This CDR3 contains 19 residues.

The chain links TRBV5-1 to TRBJ2-5, with D perhaps assigned TRBD1 or TRBD2 (5 bases each). The CDR3 has 13 residues. V was pared by 3 bases and J by 7 bases, with 13 bases between. From germline, CDR1 is SGHRS and CDR2 YFSETQ. The CDR3 sequence: CASSWGRSGTQYF. The DNA for the CDR3 is TGCGCCAGCAGCTGGGGACGCAGTGGGACCCAGTACTTC.

This clonotype was recorded a few times. The junction and the germline gene differ at one end; a read error may be behind it. V and J are TRBV29-1 and TRBJ2-4; D unresolved. Germline V gene data show CDR1 as SQVTM and CDR2 as ANQGSEA. The CDR3 totals 12 residues. The CDR3 spells CSVEIAQNIQYF. Written as DNA, the CDR3 is TGCAGCGTTGAAATAGCCCAAAACATTCAGTACTTC.

The chain recombines TRBV9 with TRBJ2-7; no definite D call. Germline lookup yields CDR1 SGDLS and CDR2 YYNGEE. The V end was cut by 2 bases, the J end by 5 bases, with 17 bases between. CDR3 length: 15 residues. The chain's CDR3 is CASSVRSGKIHEQYF. The CDR3 region has the DNA TGTGCCAGCAGCGTGAGAAGTGGGAAGATCCACGAGCAGTACTTC.

This clonotype was detected only a few times. The chain is built from TRBV5-1 and TRBJ2-3; 14 positions agree with TRBD2. V lost 4 bases, J lost 6 bases, and 13 bases stayed unmatched. The germline CDR1 and CDR2 sequences are SGHRS and YFSETQ. There are 18 residues in the CDR3. The DNA for the CDR3 is TGCGCCAGCAGCCCAGGGACTAGCGGGAGCCTATATCCGGATACGCAGTATTTT. The encoded protein is CASSPGTSGSLYPDTQYF.

This rearrangement joins TRBV20-1 to TRBJ2-3, with unresolved D. Trimming cost V 4 bases and J 1 base, with 15 bases left between them. CDR3 length: 15 residues. CDR1 is DFQATT and CDR2 is SNEGSKA in the germline V gene (reference sequence). CDR3: CSATKLRLRTDTQYF. The CDR3 nucleotides read TGCAGTGCTACGAAACTCCGGCTCCGCACAGATACGCAGTATTTT.

This clonotype was counted a few times. The V and J genes are TRBV6-6 and TRBJ2-3, with no clear D. Trimming removed 2 bases from V and 14 bases from J, with 14 bases in between. Germline CDR1 reads MNHNY; CDR2 reads SVGAGI (reference sequence). The CDR3 is 12 amino acids. In DNA form, the CDR3 reads TGTGCCAGCAGTTACGGGCCCGGTGACGCGTATTTT. Translating gives CASSYGPGDAYF.

The rearrangement joins TRBV6-5 to TRBJ2-3, with unresolved D. Germline CDR1 and CDR2: MNHEY and SVGAGI. This CDR3 spans 15 amino acids. V gave up 4 bases and J gave up 0 bases, with 11 bases separating them. The DNA for the CDR3 is TGTGCCAGCAGTTGGGCAAGGATCAGCACAGATACGCAGTATTTT. Its protein product is CASSWARISTDTQYF.

This clonotype was picked up a small number of times. V gene TRBV7-2 combines with J gene TRBJ2-5; no firm D call. CDR3 length equals 14 residues. V lost 1 base to trimming and J lost 1 base, with 7 bases between them. The V gene's germline CDR1 is SGHTA and CDR2 FQGNSA. Here the CDR3 DNA reads TGTGCCAGCAGCTTAGTTGGTAGCCAAGAGACCCAGTACTTC. Protein product: CASSLVGSQETQYF.

About this clonotype: This may be a read error: a much more frequent sequence differs by one nucleotide. The CDR3 loop is CSVKRAYEQYF. CDR3 DNA sequence: TGCAGCGTTAAGAGGGCTTACGAGCAGTACTTC. The chain is built from TRBV29-1 and TRBJ2-7, with D possibly TRBD2 on 5 matching bases. The CDR3 has 11 residues. The V gene's germline CDR1 is SQVTM and CDR2 ANQGSEA. V lost 5 bases and J lost 4, with 9 bases in between.

The rearrangement joins TRBV10-3 to TRBJ1-5, with D possibly matching TRBD1 (5 bases). V gave up 3 bases and J gave up 2 bases, with 11 bases separating them. The germline CDR1 and CDR2 sequences are ENHRY and SYGVKD. The CDR3 runs 15 residues. The CDR3 region is CAISDLDMGNQPQHF. The CDR3 region has the DNA TGTGCCATCAGTGATTTGGACATGGGCAATCAGCCCCAGCATTTT.

The chain recombines TRBV12-3 or TRBV12-4 with TRBJ2-1; a possible D gene is TRBD2 (7 bases). The CDR3 extends over 18 amino acids. Trimming removed 2 bases from V and 6 bases from J, with 23 bases in between. CDR3 loop: CASSLPRVRQGGGNEQFF. CDR3 bases: TGTGCCAGCAGTTTACCTCGGGTGCGGCAGGGAGGGGGCAATGAGCAGTTCTTC.

The rearrangement links TRBV9 to TRBJ2-7; weak D call: TRBD2 (5 bases). V was shortened by 3 bases and J by 6 bases, with 10 bases between the two germline ends. CDR1 SGDLS and CDR2 YYNGEE come from the germline V gene. The CDR3 consists of 12 residues. The CDR3 nucleotides are TGTGCCAGCAGCGCCCTTGCGGGCGAGCAGTACTTC. It encodes CASSALAGEQYF.

The chain is built from TRBV12-3 or TRBV12-4 and TRBJ2-1; TRBD2 matches 10 bases. With V trimmed by 7 bases and J by 10 bases, 7 bases remained unmatched. This CDR3 contains 13 residues. This CDR3 reads CASTEREGTEQFF. The CDR3 nucleotides are TGTGCCAGCACAGAGCGGGAGGGAACGGAGCAGTTCTTC.

The chain couples TRBV20-1 to TRBJ2-3; no clear D gene. The CDR3 is 13 residues long. The germline V gene encodes CDR1 DFQATT and CDR2 SNEGSKA (reference sequence). V lost 6 bases, J lost 0 bases, and 10 bases lay in between. CDR3 bases: TGCAGTGCCAAGGGCCCCAGCACAGATACGCAGTATTTT. Amino acids: CSAKGPSTDTQYF.

The rearrangement links TRBV11-2 to TRBJ2-3; 12 bases agree with TRBD2. The CDR3 spans 15 residues. Germline trimming cut 5 bases from V and 4 bases from J; bases unmatched to any gene: 4. CDR1 and CDR2 (germline): SGHAT, FQNNGV. The CDR3 here is CASSAGLAGSDTQYF. The CDR3 region has the DNA TGTGCCAGCAGCGCCGGACTAGCGGGATCAGATACGCAGTATTTT.

This clonotype was found a few times. The V and J genes are TRBV28 and TRBJ1-2; weak D call: TRBD1 (6 bases). V was cut by 5 bases and J by 4 bases, with 11 bases left in between. This CDR3 has 13 amino acids. The V gene's germline CDR1 is MDHEN and CDR2 SYDVKM. In DNA, the CDR3 is TGTGCCAGCAGTGATGACAGGAGCTATGGCTACACCTTC. Translated, it gives CASSDDRSYGYTF.

The gene calls are TRBV6-6 and TRBJ2-1; D unclear. Germline values: CDR1 MNHNY, CDR2 SVGAGI (reference sequence). V lost 0 bases and J 0 bases, leaving 6 bases between the germline ends. This CDR3 region has 15 residues. The CDR3 protein is CASSYSSASYNEQFF. CDR3 nucleotides: TGTGCCAGCAGTTACTCTTCGGCCTCCTACAATGAGCAGTTCTTC.

The chain has TRBV12-3 or TRBV12-4 and TRBJ2-1; D gene ambiguous. This CDR3 has 17 amino acids. V was trimmed by 2 bases and J by 3 bases, leaving 17 bases between them. The CDR3 DNA reads TGTGCCAGCAGTTTATCGTTGGGCGGAAGATTCTACAATGAGCAGTTCTTC. This codes for CASSLSLGGRFYNEQFF.

This chain joins TRBV5-1 and TRBJ2-5; D is perhaps TRBD1 or TRBD2 (5 bases each). Germline CDR1 is SGHRS and CDR2 is YFSETQ. The CDR3 runs 13 residues. V shed 5 bases and J shed 11 bases, with 19 bases lying between them. CDR3 in amino acids: CASSSEGPLEQYF. DNA of the CDR3: TGCGCCAGCAGTTCTGAGGGGCCTTTGGAGCAGTACTTC.

This clonotype turned up a few times. The gene calls are TRBV4-1 and TRBJ2-3; D is possibly TRBD2 (6 bases). The CDR3 spans 16 residues. Germline lookup yields CDR1 MGHRA and CDR2 YSYEKL. Trimming took 2 bases from V and 14 from J, leaving 26 bases between them. The CDR3 sequence: CASSQPTRGTHRYAYF. In DNA form, the CDR3 reads TGCGCCAGCAGCCAACCGACTAGAGGGACGCACAGATACGCGTATTTT.

V gene TRBV7-6 combines with J gene TRBJ2-1, with TRBD1 matching 11 bases. In germline, CDR1 is SGHVS, CDR2 FNYEAQ. The CDR3 loop spans 15 amino acids. V gave up 5 bases and J gave up 6 bases; unmatched junction bases: 6. The CDR3 loop is CASSDGQGARNEQFF. In DNA, the CDR3 is TGTGCCAGCAGCGATGGACAGGGGGCGCGCAATGAGCAGTTCTTC.

DNA for the CDR3: TGTGCCAGCAGCTTAGCCCGACTAGCGGGAGGGTGGTACAATGAGCAGTTCTTC. Encoded protein: CASSLARLAGGWYNEQFF. V gene TRBV7-2 combines with J gene TRBJ2-1; 14 bases agree with TRBD2. V was pared by 0 bases and J by 4 bases, with 5 bases of the junction left unmatched. From germline, CDR1 is SGHTA and CDR2 FQGNSA. The CDR3 totals 18 residues.

Concerning this clonotype: The junction shows a germline mismatch at one end, possibly a read error. The chain employs TRBV10-2 and TRBJ2-3; D possibly corresponds to TRBD2 (5 bases). Germline V gene sequence: CDR1 WSHSY, CDR2 SAAADI. This CDR3 has 16 residues. The CDR3 spells CAGSDWSSPGTDTQYF. The DNA for the CDR3 is TGCGCCGGCAGTGATTGGTCTAGCCCGGGGACAGATACGCAGTATTTT.

The chain has TRBV29-1 and TRBJ2-4, with 10 positions matching TRBD1. The CDR3 consists of 11 residues. Trimming cost V 6 bases and J 13 bases; bases outside gene matches: 6. Germline V gives CDR1 SQVTM, CDR2 ANQGSEA. The CDR3 DNA reads TGCAGCGTCGGGACAGGGGAGGAGCAGTACTTC. Translation gives CSVGTGEEQYF.

Turning to this clonotype: An end of the junction does not agree with germline; a read error may underlie this. The chain uses TRBV6-4 and TRBJ2-1; TRBD2 aligns across 15 bases. This CDR3 contains 15 residues. Germline V lookup: CDR1 MRHNA, CDR2 SNTAGT. The DNA of the CDR3 is TGTGCCGGCAGACAGGGACTAGCGGGAGGACATGAGCAGTTCTTC. Its translation: CAGRQGLAGGHEQFF.

This clonotype was counted a few times. The chain combines TRBV6-6 with TRBJ1-2; TRBD1 is a possible D gene (6 bases). The CDR3 is 15 residues long. The germline gives CDR1 MNHNY, CDR2 SVGAGI (reference sequence). Between the trimmed V and J ends, which lost 5 bases and 0 bases, there was a span of 13 bases. The CDR3 region is CASSATGLANYGYTF. CDR3 bases: TGTGCCAGCAGTGCAACAGGGTTGGCTAACTATGGCTACACCTTC.

The rearrangement joins TRBV5-1 to TRBJ1-6; possible D gene TRBD1, 5 bases. This CDR3 comprises 15 residues. The V and J ends lost 0 bases and 15 bases respectively, with 19 bases between them. Germline CDR1 reads SGHRS; CDR2 reads YFSETQ. DNA of the CDR3: TGCGCCAGCAGCTTGGGGGCGACAGCTGGTTCAAACCTCCACTTT. Residues: CASSLGATAGSNLHF.

The rearrangement links TRBV29-1 to TRBJ2-1, with D tentatively TRBD1 (6 bases). Germline V gene data show CDR1 as SQVTM and CDR2 as ANQGSEA. The CDR3 is 13 amino acids. V lost 7 bases and J 2 bases, leaving 12 bases between the germline ends. This CDR3 is CSAGRDTYNEQFF. The CDR3 DNA sequence: TGCAGCGCCGGACGGGACACCTACAATGAGCAGTTCTTC.

In its sample, this clonotype was seen a few times. The chain employs TRBV27 and TRBJ2-1; TRBD2 agrees at 13 bases. The CDR3 runs 15 residues. With V trimmed by 7 bases and J by 10 bases, 10 bases remained unmatched. Germline loops: CDR1 MNHEY, CDR2 SMNVEV (reference sequence). DNA of the CDR3: TGTGCCAGCACTCGGACTAGCGGGAGATTGGGAGAGCAGTTCTTC. This codes for CASTRTSGRLGEQFF.